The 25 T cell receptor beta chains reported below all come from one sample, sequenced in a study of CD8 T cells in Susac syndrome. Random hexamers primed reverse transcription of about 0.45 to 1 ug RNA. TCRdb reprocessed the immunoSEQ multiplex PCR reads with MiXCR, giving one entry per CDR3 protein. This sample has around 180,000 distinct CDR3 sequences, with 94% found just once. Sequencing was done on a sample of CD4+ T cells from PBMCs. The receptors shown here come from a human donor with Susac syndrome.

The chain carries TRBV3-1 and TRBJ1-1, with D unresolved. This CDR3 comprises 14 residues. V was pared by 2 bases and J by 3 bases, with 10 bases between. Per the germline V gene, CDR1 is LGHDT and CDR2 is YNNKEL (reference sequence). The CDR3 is CASSQPGGDTEAFF. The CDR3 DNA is TGTGCCAGCAGCCAACCCGGAGGAGACACTGAAGCTTTCTTT. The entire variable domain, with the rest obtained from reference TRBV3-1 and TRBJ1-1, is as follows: DTAVSQTPKYLVTQMGNDKSIKCEQNLGHDTMYWYKQDSKKFLKIMFSYNNKELIINETVPNRFSPKSPDKAHLNLHINSLELGDSAVYFCASSQPGGDTEAFFGQGTRLTVV.

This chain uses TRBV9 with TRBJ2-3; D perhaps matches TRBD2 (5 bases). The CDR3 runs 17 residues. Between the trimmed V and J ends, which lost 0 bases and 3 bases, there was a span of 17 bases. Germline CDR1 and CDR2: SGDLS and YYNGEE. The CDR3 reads CASSVGVSGRTTDTQYF. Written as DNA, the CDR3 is TGTGCCAGCAGCGTAGGGGTGAGCGGCCGTACTACAGATACGCAGTATTTT.

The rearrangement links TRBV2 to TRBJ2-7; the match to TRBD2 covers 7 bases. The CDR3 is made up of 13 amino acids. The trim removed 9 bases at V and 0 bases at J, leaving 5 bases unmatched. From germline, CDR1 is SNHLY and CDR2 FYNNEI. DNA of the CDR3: TGTGCCAGTCCGCGGGGGAGCTCCTACGAGCAGTACTTC. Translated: CASPRGSSYEQYF.

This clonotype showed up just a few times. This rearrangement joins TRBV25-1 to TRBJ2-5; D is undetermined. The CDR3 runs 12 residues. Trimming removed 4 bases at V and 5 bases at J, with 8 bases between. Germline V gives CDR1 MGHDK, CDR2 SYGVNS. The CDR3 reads CASSGPGETQYF. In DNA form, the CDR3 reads TGTGCCAGCAGTGGCCCTGGGGAGACCCAGTACTTC.

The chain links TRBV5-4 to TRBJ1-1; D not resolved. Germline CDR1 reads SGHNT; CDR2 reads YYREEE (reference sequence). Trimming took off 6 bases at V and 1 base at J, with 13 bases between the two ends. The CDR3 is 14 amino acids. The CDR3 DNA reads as TGTGCCAGCAACCCCCGGACGGAGAACACTGAAGCTTTCTTT. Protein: CASNPRTENTEAFF.

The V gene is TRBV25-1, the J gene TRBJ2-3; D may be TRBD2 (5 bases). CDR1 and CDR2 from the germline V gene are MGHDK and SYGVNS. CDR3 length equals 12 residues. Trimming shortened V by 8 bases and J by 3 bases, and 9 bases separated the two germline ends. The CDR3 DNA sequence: TGTGCCAGCGGGAGTCTGACAGATACGCAGTATTTT. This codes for CASGSLTDTQYF.

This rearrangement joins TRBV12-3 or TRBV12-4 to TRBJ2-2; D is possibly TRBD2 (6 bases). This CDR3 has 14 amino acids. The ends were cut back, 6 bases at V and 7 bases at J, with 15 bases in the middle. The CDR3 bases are TGTGCCAGCAGGCTACCGGGACTCCGCGGGGAGCTGTTTTTT. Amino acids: CASRLPGLRGELFF.

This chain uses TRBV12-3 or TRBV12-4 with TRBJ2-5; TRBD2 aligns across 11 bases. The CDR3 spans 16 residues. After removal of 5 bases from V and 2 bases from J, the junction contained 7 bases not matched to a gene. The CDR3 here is CASSLRTSGFQETQYF. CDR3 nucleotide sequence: TGTGCCAGCAGTCTCCGGACTAGCGGGTTTCAAGAGACCCAGTACTTC.

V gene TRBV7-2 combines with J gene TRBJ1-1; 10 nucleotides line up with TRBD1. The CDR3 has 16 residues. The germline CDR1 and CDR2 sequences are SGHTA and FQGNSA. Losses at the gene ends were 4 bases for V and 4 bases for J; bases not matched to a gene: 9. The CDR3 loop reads CASSSQGQGLFTEAFF. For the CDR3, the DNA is TGTGCCAGCAGCTCCCAGGGACAGGGGCTATTCACTGAAGCTTTCTTT.

The CDR3 region has the DNA TGTGCCAGCAGCCAAAAAGCTTCGGGCTACACCTTC. Residues: CASSQKASGYTF. The V gene is TRBV14, the J gene TRBJ1-2; D is unresolved. The V end was cut by 2 bases, the J end by 8 bases, with 9 bases between. Germline V CDR1 and CDR2: SGHDN, FVKESK. The CDR3 has 12 residues.

The CDR3 DNA is TGTGCCAGCAGCTTATCCCAAGGCGGCACCGGGGAGCTGTTTTTT. The encoded protein is CASSLSQGGTGELFF. This sequence joins TRBV13 and TRBJ2-2, with no clear D. Trimming took 2 bases from V and 4 from J, leaving 11 bases between them. Germline CDR1 PRHDT, CDR2 FYEKMQ (reference sequence). The CDR3 length is 15 residues.

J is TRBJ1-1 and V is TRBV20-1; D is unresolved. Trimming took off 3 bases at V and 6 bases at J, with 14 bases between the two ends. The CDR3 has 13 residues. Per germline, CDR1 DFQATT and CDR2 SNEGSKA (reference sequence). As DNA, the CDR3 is TGCAGTGCTAGCCCCCGTCCAGGCGCTGAAGCTTTCTTT. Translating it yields CSASPRPGAEAFF.

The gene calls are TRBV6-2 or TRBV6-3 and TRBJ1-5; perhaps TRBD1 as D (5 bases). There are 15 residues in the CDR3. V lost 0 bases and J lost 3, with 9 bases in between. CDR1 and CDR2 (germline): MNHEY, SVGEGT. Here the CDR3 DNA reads TGTGCCAGCAGTTACTCAGGGGAGGCCAATCAGCCCCAGCATTTT. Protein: CASSYSGEANQPQHF.

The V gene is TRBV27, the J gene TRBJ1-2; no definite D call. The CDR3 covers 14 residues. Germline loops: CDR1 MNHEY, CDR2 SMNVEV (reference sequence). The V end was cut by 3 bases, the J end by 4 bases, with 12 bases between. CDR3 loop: CASSFTGSPYGYTF. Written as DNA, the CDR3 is TGTGCCAGCAGTTTCACGGGCAGCCCCTATGGCTACACCTTC.

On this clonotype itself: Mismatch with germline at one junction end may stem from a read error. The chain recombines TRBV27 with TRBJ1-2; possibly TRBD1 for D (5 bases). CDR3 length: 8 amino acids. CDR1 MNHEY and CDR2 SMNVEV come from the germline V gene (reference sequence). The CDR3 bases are TGTGCCAGCAGTGGCGGGGGCTTC. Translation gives CASSGGGF.

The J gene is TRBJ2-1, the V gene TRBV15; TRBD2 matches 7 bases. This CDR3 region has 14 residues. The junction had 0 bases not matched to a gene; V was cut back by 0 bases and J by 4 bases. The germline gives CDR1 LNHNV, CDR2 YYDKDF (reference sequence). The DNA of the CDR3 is TGTGCCACCAGCAGAGAGCGGGGGTACAATGAGCAGTTCTTC. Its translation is CATSRERGYNEQFF. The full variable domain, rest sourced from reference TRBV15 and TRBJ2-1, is DAMVIQNPRYQVTQFGKPVTLSCSQTLNHNVMYWYQQKSSQAPKLLFHYYDKDFNNEADTPDNFQSRRPNTSFCFLDIRSPGLGDTAMYLCATSRERGYNEQFFGPGTRLTVL.

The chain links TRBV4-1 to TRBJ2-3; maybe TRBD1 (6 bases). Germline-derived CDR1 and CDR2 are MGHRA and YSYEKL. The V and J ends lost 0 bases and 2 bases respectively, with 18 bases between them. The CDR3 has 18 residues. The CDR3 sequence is CASSQESGTPAITDTQYF. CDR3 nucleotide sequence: TGCGCCAGCAGCCAAGAATCTGGGACACCCGCAATCACAGATACGCAGTATTTT.

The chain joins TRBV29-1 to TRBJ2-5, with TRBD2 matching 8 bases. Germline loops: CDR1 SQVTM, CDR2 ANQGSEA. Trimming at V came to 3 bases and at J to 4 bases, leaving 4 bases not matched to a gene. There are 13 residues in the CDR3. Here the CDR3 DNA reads TGCAGCGTTGAGCGGGGGGCGGGAGAGACCCAGTACTTC. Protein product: CSVERGAGETQYF. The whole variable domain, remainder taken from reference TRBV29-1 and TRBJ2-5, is SAVISQKPSRDICQRGTSLTIQCQVDSQVTMMFWYRQQPGQSLTLIATANQGSEATYESGFVIDKFPISRPNLTFSTLTVSNMSPEDSSIYLCSVERGAGETQYFGPGTRLLVL.

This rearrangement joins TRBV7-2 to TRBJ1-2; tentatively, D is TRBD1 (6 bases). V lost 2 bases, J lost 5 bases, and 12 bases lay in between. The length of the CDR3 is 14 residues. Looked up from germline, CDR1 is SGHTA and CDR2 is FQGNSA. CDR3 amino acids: CASSLSRDKYGYTF. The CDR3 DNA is TGTGCCAGCAGCTTAAGCAGGGACAAGTATGGCTACACCTTC.

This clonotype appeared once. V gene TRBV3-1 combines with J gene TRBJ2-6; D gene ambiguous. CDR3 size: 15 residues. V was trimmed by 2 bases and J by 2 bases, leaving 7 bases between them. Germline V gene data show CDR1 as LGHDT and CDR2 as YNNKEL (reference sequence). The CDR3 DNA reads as TGTGCCAGCAGCCAAACCCTGCCTGGGGCCAACGTCCTGACTTTC. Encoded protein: CASSQTLPGANVLTF.

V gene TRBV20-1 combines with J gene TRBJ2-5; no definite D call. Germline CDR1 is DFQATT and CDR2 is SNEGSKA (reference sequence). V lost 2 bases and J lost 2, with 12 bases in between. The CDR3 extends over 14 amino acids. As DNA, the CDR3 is TGCAGTGCTAGATATCCCGACGGGCAAGAGACCCAGTACTTC. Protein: CSARYPDGQETQYF.

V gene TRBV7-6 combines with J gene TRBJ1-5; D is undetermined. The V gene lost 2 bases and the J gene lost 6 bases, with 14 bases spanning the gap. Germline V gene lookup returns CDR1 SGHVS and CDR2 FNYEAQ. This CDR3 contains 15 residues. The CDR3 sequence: CASSLSEWGTQPQHF. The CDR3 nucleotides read TGTGCCAGCAGCTTATCCGAATGGGGTACTCAGCCCCAGCATTTT.

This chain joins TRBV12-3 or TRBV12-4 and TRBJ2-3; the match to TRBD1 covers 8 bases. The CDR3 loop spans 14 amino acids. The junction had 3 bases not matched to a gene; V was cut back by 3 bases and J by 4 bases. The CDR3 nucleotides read TGTGCCAGCAGTTTCCAGGGGGCTTCAGATACGCAGTATTTT. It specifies CASSFQGASDTQYF.

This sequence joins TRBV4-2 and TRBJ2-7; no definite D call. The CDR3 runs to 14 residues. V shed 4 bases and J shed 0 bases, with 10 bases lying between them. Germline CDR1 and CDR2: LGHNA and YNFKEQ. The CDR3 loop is CASSPATGSYEQYF. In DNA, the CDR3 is TGTGCCAGCAGCCCAGCCACCGGCTCCTACGAGCAGTACTTC.

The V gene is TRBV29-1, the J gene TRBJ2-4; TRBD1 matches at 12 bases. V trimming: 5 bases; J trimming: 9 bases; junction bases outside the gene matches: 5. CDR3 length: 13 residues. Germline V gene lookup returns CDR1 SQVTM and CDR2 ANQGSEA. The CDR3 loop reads CSVTGTGGLIQYF. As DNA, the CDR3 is TGCAGCGTTACCGGGACAGGGGGCCTCATTCAGTACTTC.